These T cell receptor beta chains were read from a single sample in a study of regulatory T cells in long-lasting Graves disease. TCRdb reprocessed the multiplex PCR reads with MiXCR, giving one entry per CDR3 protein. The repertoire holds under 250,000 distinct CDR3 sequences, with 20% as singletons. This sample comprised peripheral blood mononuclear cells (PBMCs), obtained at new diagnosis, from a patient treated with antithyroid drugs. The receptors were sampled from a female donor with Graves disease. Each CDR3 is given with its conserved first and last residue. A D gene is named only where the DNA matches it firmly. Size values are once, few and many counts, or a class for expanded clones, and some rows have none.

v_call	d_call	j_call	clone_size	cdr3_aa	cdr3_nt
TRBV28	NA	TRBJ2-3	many	CAVSRQETSTDTQYF	TGTGCCGTTTCTCGACAGGAGACTAGCACAGATACGCAGTATTTT
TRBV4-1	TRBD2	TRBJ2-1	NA	CASSPRTSGGHEQLF	TGCGCCAGCAGCCCCAGGACCAGCGGGGGCCACGAGCAGCTCTTC
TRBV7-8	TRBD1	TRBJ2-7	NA	CASSLAGSGGNEQYF	TGTGCCAGCAGCTTAGCCGGGTCAGGGGGCAATGAGCAGTACTTC
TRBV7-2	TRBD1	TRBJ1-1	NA	CASSFARDSAYTEAFF	TGTGCCAGCAGCTTCGCCCGGGACAGCGCCTACACTGAAGCTTTCTTT
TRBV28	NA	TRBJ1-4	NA	CASSSLPTEKLFF	TGTGCCAGCAGTTCGCTTCCTACTGAAAAACTGTTTTTT
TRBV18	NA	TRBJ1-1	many	CASSPPGNTEAFF	TGTGCCAGCTCACCTCCGGGAAACACTGAAGCTTTCTTT
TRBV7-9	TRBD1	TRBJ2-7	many	CASKGQGEYEQYF	TGTGCCAGCAAAGGACAGGGAGAGTACGAGCAGTACTTC
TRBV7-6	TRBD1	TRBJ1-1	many	CASSNRGRGTEAFF	TGTGCCAGCAGCAACAGGGGGCGAGGGACTGAAGCTTTCTTT
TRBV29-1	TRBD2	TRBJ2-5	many	CSVGTSGTYQETQYF	TGCAGCGTTGGGACTAGCGGAACGTACCAAGAGACCCAGTACTTC
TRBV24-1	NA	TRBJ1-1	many	CATRARTAGREEAFF	TGTGCCACCCGCGCGCGAACCGCGGGCAGGGAAGAAGCTTTCTTT
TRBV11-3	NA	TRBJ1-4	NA	CASSPLATNEKLFF	TGTGCCAGCAGCCCACTCGCAACTAATGAAAAACTGTTTTTT
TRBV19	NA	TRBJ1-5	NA	CASRLGVYQPQHF	TGTGCCAGTAGACTCGGGGTTTATCAGCCCCAGCATTTT